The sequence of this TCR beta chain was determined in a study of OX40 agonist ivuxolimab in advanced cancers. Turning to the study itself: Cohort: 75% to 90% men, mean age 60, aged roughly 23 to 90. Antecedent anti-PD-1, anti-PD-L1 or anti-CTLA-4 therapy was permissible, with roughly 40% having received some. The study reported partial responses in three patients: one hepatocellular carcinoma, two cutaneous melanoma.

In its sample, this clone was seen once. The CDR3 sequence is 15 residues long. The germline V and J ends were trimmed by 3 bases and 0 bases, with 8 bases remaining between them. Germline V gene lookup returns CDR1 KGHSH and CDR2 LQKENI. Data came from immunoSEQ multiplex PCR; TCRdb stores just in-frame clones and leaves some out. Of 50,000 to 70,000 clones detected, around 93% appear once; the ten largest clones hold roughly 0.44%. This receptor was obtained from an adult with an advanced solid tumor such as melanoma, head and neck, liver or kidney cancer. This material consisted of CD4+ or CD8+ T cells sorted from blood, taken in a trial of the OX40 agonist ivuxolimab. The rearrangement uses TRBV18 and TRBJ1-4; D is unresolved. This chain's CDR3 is CASSPVSTTNEKLFF. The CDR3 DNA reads TGTGCCAGCTCACCCGTTTCGACAACTAATGAAAAACTGTTTTTT.